This note documents a single T cell receptor beta chain sequence. As yet, its antigen is unknown. The PCR made use of 60 Vbeta and 13 Jbeta primers. The table came from immunoSEQ multiplex PCR; TCRdb's copy has only in-frame clones and leaves some out. The sample yields roughly 100,000 clones, 73% seen once. The CDR3 length is 16 residues. Trimming pared 6 bases from V and 4 bases from J, leaving 21 bases between. Germline V lookup: CDR1 MNHEY, CDR2 SVGAGI. The entry originates in a study of cytomegalovirus exposure and HLA in healthy donors. Findings and limits, study-wide: TCR beta V- and J-gene trimming, according to a later analysis, was linked to a missense DCLRE1C variant. A later analysis found that most CMV-associated TCR beta chains appeared HLA-restricted. Three chains linked to CMV were shown in vitro to be specific for CMV antigens.

The source material was PBMCs. The receptor was derived from a man aged 35 to 55 in good health and CMV-seronegative. The rearrangement joins TRBV6-5 to TRBJ1-2, with D maybe TRBD1 (5 bases). The DNA of the CDR3 is TGTGCCAGCAGCTACCATAGGGCGGGGCAGAGCTATGGCTACACCTTC. Residues: CASSYHRAGQSYGYTF.